Presented here are 22 T cell receptor beta chains from one specimen sequenced in a study of OX40 agonist ivuxolimab in advanced cancers. TCRdb's copy holds only in-frame clones and misses some; the assay was immunoSEQ multiplex PCR. The table has roughly 29,000 clones, 84% seen once; the top ten hold roughly a sixth. The sample here was CD4+ or CD8+ T cells sorted from blood, taken in a trial of the OX40 agonist ivuxolimab. Receptor source: an adult with an advanced solid tumor such as melanoma, head and neck, liver or kidney cancer.

This sequence joins TRBV11-3 and TRBJ2-1; possibly TRBD2 for D (6 bases). Trimming took 6 bases from V and 5 from J, leaving 17 bases between them. The CDR3 has 15 amino acids. From germline, CDR1 is SGHNT and CDR2 YENEEA. The CDR3 nucleotides are TGTGCCAGCAGTTGGGGACGGGGGACCCACAATGAGCAGTTCTTC. Translation: CASSWGRGTHNEQFF.

This chain connects TRBV7-2 to TRBJ1-5; D remains ambiguous. Trimming stripped 0 bases from V and 5 bases from J, with 11 bases between. CDR3 length: 15 amino acids. Germline V gene data show CDR1 as SGHTA and CDR2 as FQGNSA. The CDR3 DNA reads TGTGCCAGCAGCTTAGCGATCGGGAAAGATCAGCCCCAGCATTTT. Translated, it gives CASSLAIGKDQPQHF.

The CDR3 sequence: CASSVGGGSTDIQYF. As DNA, the CDR3 is TGTGCCAGCAGCGTAGGTGGAGGATCGACGGACATTCAGTACTTC. This chain links TRBV9 with TRBJ2-4, with a possible D match to TRBD2 (5 bases). Germline V lookup: CDR1 SGDLS, CDR2 YYNGEE. Trimming took off 0 bases at V and 8 bases at J, with 15 bases between the two ends. This CDR3 is built from 15 residues.

V and J are TRBV7-9 and TRBJ2-7; D is unclear. CDR1 and CDR2 (germline): SEHNR, FQNEAQ (reference sequence). This CDR3 region has 12 residues. Trimming took 4 bases from V and 4 from J, leaving 8 bases between them. CDR3 protein: CASSSGVYEQYF. The CDR3 DNA reads TGTGCCAGCAGCTCGGGCGTATACGAGCAGTACTTC. Combining the CDR3 with reference TRBV7-9 and TRBJ2-7 gives the whole variable domain DTGVSQNPRHKITKRGQNVTFRCDPISEHNRLYWYRQTLGQGPEFLTYFQNEAQLEKSRLLSDRFSAERPKGSFSTLEIQRTEQGDSAMYLCASSSGVYEQYFGPGTRLTVT.

The V and J genes are TRBV21-1 and TRBJ2-2; the D call of TRBD2 is as the table states it, not checked on the DNA. TRBV21-1 is designated a pseudogene. There are 17 residues in the CDR3. The CDR3 is CASSKDEAGPGTGELFF. For the CDR3, the DNA is TGTGCCAGCAGCAAAGACGAAGCGGGACCAGGCACCGGGGAGCTGTTTTTT.

The rearrangement uses TRBV6-1 and TRBJ2-7; unclear D gene. Germline V gene lookup returns CDR1 MNHNS and CDR2 SASEGT. The CDR3 length is 15 residues. The V and J ends lost 2 bases and 2 bases respectively, with 13 bases between them. CDR3: CASSEWQPTAYEQYF. The CDR3 DNA follows: TGTGCCAGCAGTGAATGGCAGCCTACTGCCTACGAGCAGTACTTC.

The chain is built from TRBV7-9 and TRBJ2-7; TRBD1 might be the D (6 bases). This CDR3 comprises 15 residues. Looked up from germline, CDR1 is SEHNR and CDR2 is FQNEAQ (reference sequence). The V end lost 4 bases, the J end lost 2 bases, and 15 bases lay between the germline ends. The CDR3 loop is CASSSPHRVPYEQYF. In DNA form, the CDR3 reads TGTGCCAGCAGCTCCCCCCACAGGGTTCCCTACGAGCAGTACTTC.

About this clone: This CDR3 is also generated by other DNA sequences in the sample. The CDR3 DNA reads TGTGCCAGCAGTGAACCAGGGAACTACGAGCAGTACTTC. This codes for CASSEPGNYEQYF. The rearrangement links TRBV2 to TRBJ2-7, with a possible D match to TRBD1 (5 bases). Germline V gene sequence: CDR1 SNHLY, CDR2 FYNNEI. There are 13 residues in the CDR3. V was clipped by 2 bases and J by 3 bases, with 8 bases between them.

This clone rates as medium-sized. The same CDR3 arises from other DNA sequences in this sample as well. The chain uses TRBV6-1 and TRBJ2-1; 8 nucleotides align to TRBD2. Germline lookup yields CDR1 MNHNS and CDR2 SASEGT. The CDR3 is 15 amino acids. Trimming cost V 1 base and J 4 bases; bases outside gene matches: 3. The CDR3 loop reads CASSEEAGGYNEQFF. The CDR3, as DNA: TGTGCCAGCAGTGAAGAGGCGGGGGGATACAATGAGCAGTTCTTC.

This chain connects TRBV5-1 to TRBJ2-3; D is ambiguous. Germline CDR1 is SGHRS and CDR2 is YFSETQ. The V end was cut by 3 bases, the J end by 0 bases, with 14 bases between. The CDR3 runs 16 residues. CDR3 sequence: CASSYPSASSTDTQYF. The CDR3 coding sequence is TGCGCCAGCAGCTACCCGTCAGCGTCTAGCACAGATACGCAGTATTTT. Filled out from reference TRBV5-1 and TRBJ2-3, the complete variable domain reads KAGVTQTPRYLIKTRGQQVTLSCSPISGHRSVSWYQQTPGQGLQFLFEYFSETQRNKGNFPGRFSGRQFSNSRSEMNVSTLELGDSALYLCASSYPSASSTDTQYFGPGTRLTVL.

The V gene is TRBV5-6, the J gene TRBJ2-1; 12 bases are shared with TRBD1. The CDR3 is 17 amino acids. Germline V gene sequence: CDR1 SGHDT, CDR2 YYEEEE. V lost 3 bases and J lost 4; bases outside the gene matches: 8. The CDR3 sequence: CASSSPGTGGPYNEQFF. The CDR3 DNA follows: TGTGCCAGCAGCTCTCCCGGGACAGGGGGCCCTTACAATGAGCAGTTCTTC.

The gene calls are TRBV30 and TRBJ1-6; 7 bases are a match to TRBD1. The ends lost 4 bases at V and 7 bases at J; junction bases unmatched: 1. CDR1 and CDR2 (germline): GTSNPN, SVGIG (reference sequence). CDR3 length equals 12 residues. The CDR3 sequence: CAWTGGNSPLHF. DNA of the CDR3: TGTGCCTGGACAGGGGGGAATTCACCCCTCCACTTT.

The chain combines TRBV11-3 with TRBJ1-1; D is undetermined. The length of the CDR3 is 14 residues. The V end was cut by 1 base, the J end by 0 bases, with 6 bases between. CDR1 and CDR2 (germline): SGHNT, YENEEA. CDR3 region: CASSLGLLNTEAFF. In nucleotides, the CDR3 is TGTGCCAGCAGCTTAGGGCTACTGAACACTGAAGCTTTCTTT. The entire variable domain, with the rest obtained from reference TRBV11-3 and TRBJ1-1, is as follows: EAGVVQSPRYKIIEKKQPVAFWCNPISGHNTLYWYLQNLGQGPELLIRYENEEAVDDSQLPKDRFSAERLKGVDSTLKIQPAELGDSAVYLCASSLGLLNTEAFFGQGTRLTVV.

This rearrangement joins TRBV5-1 to TRBJ2-1, with D tentatively TRBD1 (6 bases). CDR1 and CDR2 from the germline V gene are SGHRS and YFSETQ. Trimming took off 6 bases at V and 3 bases at J, with 7 bases between the two ends. The CDR3 sequence is 12 residues long. DNA of the CDR3: TGCGCCAGCAAGGACAGCTACAATGAGCAGTTCTTC. Encoded protein: CASKDSYNEQFF.

The gene calls are TRBV5-8 and TRBJ1-2; D possibly corresponds to TRBD1 (5 bases). The V end lost 5 bases, the J end lost 0 bases, and 17 bases lay between the germline ends. The germline V gene encodes CDR1 SGHTS and CDR2 YDEGEE. This CDR3 has 16 amino acids. The CDR3 here is CASSIRRARANYGYTF. CDR3 DNA: TGTGCCAGCAGTATTCGCAGGGCTCGAGCTAACTATGGCTACACCTTC. The full variable domain, with the rest looked up from reference TRBV5-8 and TRBJ1-2, is EAGVTQSPTHLIKTRGQQATLRCSPISGHTSVYWYQQALGLGLQFLLWYDEGEERNRGNFPPRFSGRQFPNYSSELNVNALELEDSALYLCASSIRRARANYGYTFGSGTRLTVV.

This clone came up once. The chain couples TRBV11-2 to TRBJ2-7, with a possible D match to TRBD1 (6 bases). In germline, CDR1 is SGHAT, CDR2 FQNNGV. The CDR3 runs to 17 residues. The V end was cut by 1 base, the J end by 3 bases, with 19 bases between. CDR3 residues: CASSLVLQGSLSYEQYF. CDR3 in DNA: TGTGCCAGCAGCTTAGTGTTACAGGGAAGTCTTAGCTACGAGCAGTACTTC.

Here the CDR3 DNA reads TGTGCCAGCAGCGCAAGAGGAACTGAAGCTTTCTTT. Its protein product is CASSARGTEAFF. The chain has TRBV7-9 and TRBJ1-1; D remains unclear. There are 12 residues in the CDR3. V dropped 5 bases and J dropped 5 bases, with 9 bases sitting between them. Germline assignment: CDR1 SEHNR and CDR2 FQNEAQ (reference sequence).

This clone was counted a few times. The rearrangement joins TRBV7-3 to TRBJ1-1, with TRBD1 matching over 9 bases. Looked up from germline, CDR1 is SGHTA and CDR2 is FQGTGA. J gave up 2 bases and V 3 bases, and 1 base lay outside the gene matches. This CDR3 contains 14 residues. CDR3 amino acids: CASSLDRGNTEAFF. For the CDR3, the DNA is TGTGCCAGCAGCTTGGACAGGGGAAACACTGAAGCTTTCTTT.

This chain uses TRBV7-7 with TRBJ2-5; 14 bases are a match to TRBD2. Germline trimming cut 3 bases from V and 5 bases from J; bases unmatched to any gene: 5. Germline lookup yields CDR1 SSHAT and CDR2 FNYEAQ (reference sequence). CDR3 length equals 16 residues. The chain's CDR3 is CASSLTSGGARETQYF. CDR3 in DNA: TGTGCCAGCAGCTTGACTAGCGGGGGGGCTAGGGAGACCCAGTACTTC.

V usage is TRBV27 and J usage is TRBJ2-7; perhaps D is TRBD1 or TRBD2 (6 bases each). CDR3 length: 14 amino acids. V lost 6 bases and J lost 5, with 17 bases in between. In germline, CDR1 is MNHEY, CDR2 SMNVEV (reference sequence). The CDR3, as DNA: TGTGCCAGCAGATCGGGGGCCCTGTGGGACGAGCAGTACTTC. It yields the protein CASRSGALWDEQYF.

A few counts support this clone. This chain links TRBV4-2 with TRBJ1-1; the match to TRBD1 covers 7 bases. Losses at the gene ends were 4 bases for V and 3 bases for J; bases not matched to a gene: 2. The CDR3 spans 13 residues. Germline assignment: CDR1 LGHNA and CDR2 YNFKEQ. In DNA form, the CDR3 reads TGTGCCAGCAGCCCAGGGGGTTACACTGAAGCTTTCTTT. Its translation is CASSPGGYTEAFF.

The chain combines TRBV19 with TRBJ2-1, with D possibly being TRBD2 (6 bases). Germline loops: CDR1 LNHDA, CDR2 SQIVND (reference sequence). Trimming took 7 bases from V and 10 from J, leaving 14 bases between them. CDR3 length: 12 residues. The CDR3 spells CASNRGYEEQFF. The CDR3 region has the DNA TGTGCCAGTAACCGGGGGTATGAGGAGCAGTTCTTC.